This TCR beta chain was recorded in a study of beta chain features in type 1 diabetes. Germline CDR1 and CDR2: SEHNR and FQNEAQ (reference sequence). CDR3 length: 13 amino acids. Trimming removed 5 bases from V and 1 base from J, with 8 bases in between. Findings and limits, study-wide: Type 1 diabetes patients had moderately but significantly shorter TCRB CDR3s in all four CD4+ subsets.

What was sequenced were expressed TCRB transcripts, since all of the isolated RNA had been reverse transcribed. Only in-frame clones appear in the TCRdb table, and some are missing; sequencing was by immunoSEQ multiplex PCR. The profile shows hundreds of thousands of clones, around an eighth of them singletons. As concerns this clone: Its antigen remains unidentified.

The rearrangement links TRBV7-9 to TRBJ1-2; no clear D. The sequence was collected from a man between 18 and 29 years old with type 1 diabetes. Sequences were obtained from naive CD4+ T cells from blood. CDR3: CASSPRGNYGYTF. The CDR3 bases are TGTGCCAGCAGCCCCCGGGGTAACTATGGCTACACCTTC.